This TCR beta chain was sequenced during a study of control samples from healthy donors and cancer patients. The V gene end was trimmed by 4 bases and the J gene end by 5 bases; junction bases not matched to a gene: 7. The germline gives CDR1 SGHRS, CDR2 YFSETQ. CDR3 length equals 14 residues. Using immunoSEQ multiplex PCR, the repertoire was profiled, and TCRdb retains in-frame clones only, with some absent. Of 75,000 to 95,000 clones listed, 90% are singletons. The chain carries TRBV5-1 and TRBJ2-5; 8 bases map to TRBD2. The sequence came from a woman between 18 and 29 years old in good health. Sequencing was done on a sample of blood. The CDR3 DNA reads TGCGCCAGCAGCGCCTACAGCGGGGGTGAGACCCAGTACTTC. Its translation is CASSAYSGGETQYF.